This T cell receptor beta chain was identified during a study of blood T cells in healthy people across ages. Then a second PCR, running about 6 to 12 cycles, was carried out with a sample-barcoded 5' primer and a J-beta primer mix. Each sample provided no less than 2.5 million CDR3-containing paired-end reads. TCRdb re-called the 5' RACE reads with MiXCR, one entry per CDR3 protein. The table shows approximately 850,000 distinct CDR3 sequences, with more than 45% occurring only once. V lost 1 base, J lost 3 bases, and 3 bases stayed unmatched. The germline V gene has CDR1 LGHDT and CDR2 YNNKEL (reference sequence). This CDR3 has 16 amino acids. The table lists this clonotype with a few counts.

This chain connects TRBV3-1 to TRBJ2-6; 7 bases line up with TRBD1. This receptor was obtained from a man aged 30 to 39 in good health. Input material: blood. The CDR3: CASSQAGGSGANVLTF. The CDR3, as DNA: TGTGCCAGCAGCCAAGCAGGGGGTAGTGGGGCCAACGTCCTGACTTTC. The variable domain in full, completed from reference TRBV3-1 and TRBJ2-6, reads DTAVSQTPKYLVTQMGNDKSIKCEQNLGHDTMYWYKQDSKKFLKIMFSYNNKELIINETVPNRFSPKSPDKAHLNLHINSLELGDSAVYFCASSQAGGSGANVLTFGAGSRLTVL.